Detailed here is one T cell receptor (beta chain). The antigen is unknown. Each CDR3 protein gets one entry after TCRdb re-called the 5' RACE reads with MiXCR. Of under 250,000 distinct CDR3 sequences in the sample, 15% to 17% were seen once. The data belong to a study of T-cell memory formation after mild COVID-19. Overall study findings and caveats: Cross-reactive memory apparently joined, as some responding clones appeared in pre-infection memory.

Germline CDR1 reads SGHTA; CDR2 reads FQGNSA. The V and J ends lost 9 bases and 3 bases, in that order; junction bases with no gene match: 2. The CDR3 runs to 13 residues. The TCR was taken from an adult woman who had mild COVID-19 (a few samples of this study predate the infection). Cell type and time point are not known. The material sequenced was PBMCs or a T cell subset sorted from them (not recorded which). The V gene is TRBV7-2, the J gene TRBJ2-3; 11 bases line up with TRBD2. The DNA of the CDR3 is TGTGCCAGTCTAGCGGGAGGAACAGATACGCAGTATTTT. Translation: CASLAGGTDTQYF.